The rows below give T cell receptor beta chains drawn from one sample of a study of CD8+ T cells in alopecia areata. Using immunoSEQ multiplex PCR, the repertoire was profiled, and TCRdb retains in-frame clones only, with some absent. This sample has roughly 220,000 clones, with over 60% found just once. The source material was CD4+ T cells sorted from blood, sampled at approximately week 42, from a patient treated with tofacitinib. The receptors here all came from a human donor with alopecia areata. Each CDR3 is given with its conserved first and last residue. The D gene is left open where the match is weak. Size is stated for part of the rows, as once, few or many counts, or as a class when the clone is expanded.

CDR3aa: CANSVQGHEQYF
CDR3nt: TGTGCCAACTCCGTACAGGGTCACGAGCAGTACTTC
abundance: many
d_gene: -
j_gene: TRBJ2-7
v_gene: TRBV2

CDR3aa: CASSLAGNPYGYTF
CDR3nt: TGTGCCAGCAGCTTGGCAGGAAACCCTTATGGCTACACCTTC
abundance: -
d_gene: -
j_gene: TRBJ1-2
v_gene: TRBV5-4

CDR3aa: CASSPDRSPLHF
CDR3nt: TGTGCCAGTAGTCCAGACAGATCACCCCTCCACTTT
abundance: -
d_gene: -
j_gene: TRBJ1-6
v_gene: TRBV19

CDR3aa: CASSQDRVEQYF
CDR3nt: TGTGCCAGCAGCCAAGATCGGGTAGAGCAGTACTTC
abundance: -
d_gene: -
j_gene: TRBJ2-7
v_gene: TRBV14

CDR3aa: CAWSVLGLRTDTQYF
CDR3nt: TGTGCCTGGAGTGTCTTGGGGTTGCGCACAGATACGCAGTATTTT
abundance: -
d_gene: -
j_gene: TRBJ2-3
v_gene: TRBV30

CDR3aa: CSVGGTQGKIIYEQYF
CDR3nt: TGCAGCGTTGGGGGGACGCAGGGGAAAATTATCTACGAGCAGTACTTC
abundance: -
d_gene: -
j_gene: TRBJ2-7
v_gene: TRBV29-1

CDR3aa: CAWTSGQETQYF
CDR3nt: TGTGCCTGGACTAGCGGCCAAGAGACCCAGTACTTC
abundance: -
d_gene: TRBD2
j_gene: TRBJ2-5
v_gene: TRBV30

CDR3aa: CATPGGTGGTDTQYF
CDR3nt: TGTGCCACTCCCGGGGGGACAGGGGGGACAGATACGCAGTATTTT
abundance: -
d_gene: TRBD1
j_gene: TRBJ2-3
v_gene: TRBV25-1

CDR3aa: CAWTFDRDSGYTF
CDR3nt: TGTGCCTGGACCTTTGACAGGGACAGCGGCTACACCTTC
abundance: -
d_gene: TRBD1
j_gene: TRBJ1-2
v_gene: TRBV30

CDR3aa: CSVEGLFSDEQYF
CDR3nt: TGCAGCGTTGAAGGTCTCTTTTCGGACGAGCAGTACTTC
abundance: -
d_gene: -
j_gene: TRBJ2-7
v_gene: TRBV29-1

CDR3aa: CASSPGTDRGDEQYF
CDR3nt: TGTGCCAGCAGCCCTGGGACAGACAGAGGCGACGAGCAGTACTTC
abundance: -
d_gene: TRBD1
j_gene: TRBJ2-7
v_gene: TRBV5-6

CDR3aa: CASSRDSSSGANVLTF
CDR3nt: TGTGCCAGTTCCCGGGACTCAAGCTCTGGGGCCAACGTCCTGACTTTC
abundance: many
d_gene: -
j_gene: TRBJ2-6
v_gene: TRBV19

CDR3aa: CASFSGYGYTF
CDR3nt: TGTGCCAGTTTTTCAGGGTATGGCTACACCTTC
abundance: few
d_gene: -
j_gene: TRBJ1-2
v_gene: TRBV6-1

CDR3aa: CASSPGSIKAFF
CDR3nt: TGTGCCAGCAGCCCAGGGTCAATTAAGGCTTTCTTT
abundance: once
d_gene: -
j_gene: TRBJ1-1
v_gene: TRBV7-2

CDR3aa: CASSPGRQNTEAFF
CDR3nt: TGCGCCAGCAGCCCGGGACGGCAGAACACTGAAGCTTTCTTT
abundance: -
d_gene: -
j_gene: TRBJ1-1
v_gene: TRBV5-1

CDR3aa: CASSPRRTAGGSDTQYF
CDR3nt: TGTGCCAGCTCACCACGGAGGACGGCAGGCGGGTCGGATACGCAGTATTTT
abundance: -
d_gene: -
j_gene: TRBJ2-3
v_gene: TRBV18

CDR3aa: CASSLLPYEQYF
CDR3nt: TGCGCCAGCAGCCTCCTCCCCTACGAGCAGTACTTC
abundance: -
d_gene: -
j_gene: TRBJ2-7
v_gene: TRBV5-1

CDR3aa: CSVEQGSATEAFF
CDR3nt: TGCAGCGTCGAACAGGGGTCGGCCACTGAAGCTTTCTTT
abundance: -
d_gene: TRBD1
j_gene: TRBJ1-1
v_gene: TRBV29-1

CDR3aa: CASSQVRGYGYTF
CDR3nt: TGTGCCAGCAGCCAAGTACGCGGGTATGGCTACACCTTC
abundance: -
d_gene: -
j_gene: TRBJ1-2
v_gene: TRBV14

CDR3aa: CASSLLSSNNSPLHF
CDR3nt: TGCGCCAGCAGCCTGTTAAGCTCCAATAATTCACCCCTCCACTTT
abundance: -
d_gene: -
j_gene: TRBJ1-6
v_gene: TRBV5-1

CDR3aa: CASSAPGLAGGRSTSYEQYF
CDR3nt: TGTGCCAGCAGCGCCCCCGGACTAGCGGGGGGGCGTAGTACCTCCTACGAGCAGTACTTC
abundance: many
d_gene: TRBD2
j_gene: TRBJ2-7
v_gene: TRBV9

CDR3aa: CASSLRRTNTEAFF
CDR3nt: TGTGCCAGCAGCTTACGTCGTACGAACACTGAAGCTTTCTTT
abundance: few
d_gene: -
j_gene: TRBJ1-1
v_gene: TRBV11-1

CDR3aa: CSVEGKGSYEQYF
CDR3nt: TGCAGCGTCGAGGGGAAAGGGTCCTACGAGCAGTACTTC
abundance: -
d_gene: -
j_gene: TRBJ2-7
v_gene: TRBV29-1

CDR3aa: CSVEVTVDNEQFF
CDR3nt: TGCAGCGTTGAAGTAACAGTCGACAATGAGCAGTTCTTC
abundance: -
d_gene: -
j_gene: TRBJ2-1
v_gene: TRBV29-1

CDR3aa: CSVLLGQGVEVWTEAFF
CDR3nt: TGCAGCGTTTTGCTCGGACAGGGGGTGGAGGTTTGGACTGAAGCTTTCTTT
abundance: few
d_gene: TRBD1
j_gene: TRBJ1-1
v_gene: TRBV29-1

CDR3aa: CASRLAGAITDTQYF
CDR3nt: TGTGCCAGCAGACTAGCGGGGGCTATCACAGATACGCAGTATTTT
abundance: -
d_gene: TRBD2
j_gene: TRBJ2-3
v_gene: TRBV11-2

CDR3aa: CASKWTTGELFF
CDR3nt: TGTGCCAGCAAATGGACGACCGGGGAGCTGTTTTTT
abundance: -
d_gene: -
j_gene: TRBJ2-2
v_gene: TRBV13